This T cell receptor beta chain was recorded in a study of blood T cell repertoires in COVID-19. The data were produced by immunoSEQ multiplex PCR, yet TCRdb's version contains in-frame clones alone and is incomplete. Of under 200,000 clones listed, under 85% are singletons. Looked up from germline, CDR1 is LNHDA and CDR2 is SQIVND (reference sequence). Trimming took 2 bases from V and 0 from J, leaving 5 bases between them. This CDR3 contains 14 residues. The V gene is TRBV19, the J gene TRBJ2-1; D is unresolved. This receptor was taken from a man aged 60 to 69 with active or convalescent COVID-19. The sample comprised peripheral blood. CDR3 nucleotide sequence: TGTGCCAGTAGTATAATGAGCTCCTACAATGAGCAGTTCTTC. It codes for CASSIMSSYNEQFF.